This T cell receptor (beta chain) originates from a study of breast tumors, draining lymph nodes, adjacent tissues. Overall study findings and caveats: Luminal-like breast cancer showed significantly greater tumor-nontumor repertoire similarity than basal-like breast cancer did. The lymph node origin of tumor T cells was framed as consistent with a hypothesis, not demonstrated. Tumors had less TCR diversity than lymph nodes, more than nontumor tissue.

The lymph nodes were axillary draining lymph nodes from breast cancer patients. This clonotype was recorded many times. Antigen unknown. The V and J ends lost 5 bases and 2 bases, in that order; junction bases with no gene match: 4. This CDR3 contains 15 residues. Germline CDR1 SGHTA, CDR2 FQGNSA. A single record per CDR3 protein comes from TCRdb applying MiXCR to the multiplex PCR reads. The data hold roughly 110,000 distinct CDR3 sequences, with around 30% observed a single time. The TCR comes from a female donor with breast cancer. Some clones in this sample may be carry-over from other donors' samples. The rearrangement uses TRBV7-2 and TRBJ1-5; 9 bases are a match to TRBD1. Sequencing was carried out using axillary lymph node tissue. The CDR3 is CASSPRTGGNQPQHF. The CDR3 DNA reads TGTGCCAGCAGCCCCCGGACAGGGGGCAATCAGCCCCAGCATTTT.